Below, one T cell receptor beta chain is given with its context. Reverse transcription used about 0.45 to 1 ug RNA and random hexamers. Amplification of the TCR beta CDR3 was carried out by immunoSEQ multiplex PCR, which spanned a total of 54 Vbeta and 13 Jbeta segments. Each CDR3 protein is one row after TCRdb ran MiXCR on the immunoSEQ multiplex PCR reads. The data show roughly 120,000 distinct CDR3 sequences, with more than 80% seen just once and approximately 0.3% held by the top ten. CDR3 length equals 12 residues. Germline V gene sequence: CDR1 SGDLS, CDR2 YYNGEE. The V gene lost 0 bases and the J gene lost 11 bases, with 8 bases spanning the gap. This sample is drawn from a study of CD8 T cells in Susac syndrome.

The sequencing input was CD8+ T cells from PBMCs. This TCR was recovered from a human donor with multiple sclerosis. The chain recombines TRBV9 with TRBJ2-2, with D possibly matching TRBD2 (5 bases). DNA of the CDR3: TGTGCCAGCAGCGTAGGGACTGCAGAGCTGTTTTTT. The encoded protein is CASSVGTAELFF.